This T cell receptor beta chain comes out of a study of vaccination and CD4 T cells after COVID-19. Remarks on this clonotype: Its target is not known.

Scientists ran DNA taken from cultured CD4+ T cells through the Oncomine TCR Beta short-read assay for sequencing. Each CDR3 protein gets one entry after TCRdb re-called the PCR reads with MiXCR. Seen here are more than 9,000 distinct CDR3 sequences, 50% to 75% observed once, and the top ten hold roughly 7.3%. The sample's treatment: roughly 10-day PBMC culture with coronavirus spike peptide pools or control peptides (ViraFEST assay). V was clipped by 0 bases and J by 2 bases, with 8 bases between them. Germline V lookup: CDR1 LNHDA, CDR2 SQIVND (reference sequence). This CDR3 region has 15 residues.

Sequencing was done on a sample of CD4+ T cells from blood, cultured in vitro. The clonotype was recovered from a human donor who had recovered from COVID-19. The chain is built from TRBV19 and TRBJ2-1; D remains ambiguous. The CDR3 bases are TGTGCCAGTAGTATAGAACGAGTCGCCTACAATGAGCAGTTCTTC. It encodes CASSIERVAYNEQFF.